Presented here are 12 T cell receptor beta chains from one specimen sequenced in a study of cytomegalovirus exposure and HLA in healthy donors. The PCR was carried out with 60 Vbeta primers and 13 Jbeta primers. Assay used: immunoSEQ multiplex PCR; TCRdb lists only in-frame clones, some missing. Among 100,000 to 150,000 clones listed, around 73% were seen once. Sequenced: PBMCs. The receptor set was obtained from a man younger than 45 in good health and CMV-seropositive.

This chain links TRBV5-8 with TRBJ1-1, with TRBD1 identical over 9 bases. CDR1 is SGHTS, CDR2 YDEGEE, per germline. V lost 2 bases and J lost 4; bases outside the gene matches: 6. This CDR3 comprises 15 residues. The DNA of the CDR3 is TGTGCCAGCAGCTTACCGGGACAGGGTCGCACTGAAGCTTTCTTT. Translation: CASSLPGQGRTEAFF.

The chain is built from TRBV2 and TRBJ1-1; D is uncertain. The germline gives CDR1 SNHLY, CDR2 FYNNEI. This CDR3 is built from 19 residues. V lost 6 bases and J lost 5, with 31 bases in between. The CDR3 sequence is CASSPSAWRGTGEKTEAFF. In DNA, the CDR3 is TGTGCCAGCAGCCCCTCCGCATGGCGGGGAACGGGTGAGAAAACTGAAGCTTTCTTT. The whole variable domain, filled in from reference TRBV2 and TRBJ1-1, reads EPEVTQTPSHQVTQMGQEVILRCVPISNHLYFYWYRQILGQKVEFLVSFYNNEISEKSEIFDDQFSVERPDGSNFTLKIRSTKLEDSAMYFCASSPSAWRGTGEKTEAFFGQGTRLTVV.

The rearrangement links TRBV14 to TRBJ2-2, with TRBD2 identical over 8 bases. There are 15 residues in the CDR3. Losses at the gene ends were 0 bases for V and 5 bases for J; bases not matched to a gene: 2. CDR1 is SGHDN, CDR2 FVKESK, per germline. CDR3 bases: TGTGCCAGCAGCCAAGAGAGCGGGAGAACCGGGGAGCTGTTTTTT. Its protein is CASSQESGRTGELFF.

The gene calls are TRBV4-1 and TRBJ1-1; TRBD1 matches 8 bases. V dropped 5 bases and J dropped 0; count of bases not matched to a gene: 14. The CDR3 loop spans 18 amino acids. Germline V gene data show CDR1 as MGHRA and CDR2 as YSYEKL. The CDR3 sequence is CASSKSTGVGSVNTEAFF. The CDR3 nucleotides are TGCGCCAGCAGCAAATCGACAGGGGTCGGTTCGGTGAACACTGAAGCTTTCTTT.

This clone was found a few times. The V call is TRBV6-1, the J call TRBJ1-5, with D unclear. Germline assignment: CDR1 MNHNS and CDR2 SASEGT. CDR3 length: 16 residues. Between the trimmed V and J ends, which lost 4 bases and 0 bases, there was a span of 13 bases. In DNA, the CDR3 is TGTGCCAGCAGTGCAGGAACGACCTATAGCAATCAGCCCCAGCATTTT. It specifies CASSAGTTYSNQPQHF.

The gene calls are TRBV6-5 and TRBJ2-2, with TRBD2 as a possible D gene (6 bases). There are 15 residues in the CDR3. V shed 5 bases and J shed 5 bases, with 15 bases lying between them. From germline, CDR1 is MNHEY and CDR2 SVGAGI. The CDR3 loop reads CASSPGWGRTGELFF. CDR3 sequence (DNA): TGTGCCAGCAGTCCAGGGTGGGGGAGGACCGGGGAGCTGTTTTTT.

This clone was seen a handful of times. The V and J genes are TRBV6-5 and TRBJ2-1, with D unresolved. CDR1 is MNHEY and CDR2 is SVGAGI in the germline V gene. CDR3 length: 14 residues. V lost 7 bases, J lost 4 bases, and 14 bases lay in between. Here the CDR3 reads CASTQMSEYNEQFF. CDR3 nucleotides: TGTGCCAGCACCCAAATGAGCGAGTACAATGAGCAGTTCTTC.

V gene TRBV7-2 combines with J gene TRBJ1-2, with 8 bases matching TRBD1. Germline V lookup: CDR1 SGHTA, CDR2 FQGNSA. V lost 1 base and J lost 7; bases outside the gene matches: 8. This CDR3 comprises 15 residues. CDR3 loop: CASSLEVGQARGYTF. The DNA for the CDR3 is TGTGCCAGCAGCTTAGAAGTGGGACAGGCGCGTGGCTACACCTTC.

The chain employs TRBV5-4 and TRBJ2-5, with 7 bases fitting TRBD1. CDR1 and CDR2 from the germline V gene are SGHNT and YYREEE (reference sequence). This CDR3 has 15 residues. Trimming removed 4 bases from V and 4 bases from J; junction bases left unmatched: 10. CDR3 sequence reads: CASSTPDRVGETQYF. The CDR3 DNA reads as TGTGCCAGCAGCACTCCTGACAGGGTTGGAGAGACCCAGTACTTC. The full variable domain, with the rest looked up from reference TRBV5-4 and TRBJ2-5, is ETGVTQSPTHLIKTRGQQVTLRCSSQSGHNTVSWYQQALGQGPQFIFQYYREEENGRGNFPPRFSGLQFPNYSSELNVNALELDDSALYLCASSTPDRVGETQYFGPGTRLLVL.

The chain joins TRBV11-3 to TRBJ2-3; 8 positions match TRBD1. The CDR3 sequence is 15 residues long. V dropped 5 bases and J dropped 2; count of bases not matched to a gene: 6. Per the germline V gene, CDR1 is SGHNT and CDR2 is YENEEA. CDR3 region: CASSRSDRDTDTQYF. The CDR3 DNA reads TGTGCCAGCAGCCGCTCGGACAGGGACACAGATACGCAGTATTTT.

V is TRBV18 and J is TRBJ1-1; a weak D match, TRBD1 (5 bases). The CDR3 runs to 13 residues. V was trimmed by 2 bases and J by 3 bases, leaving 7 bases between them. The V gene's germline CDR1 is KGHSH and CDR2 LQKENI. CDR3 DNA: TGTGCCAGCTCACCAGGGGGGGACACTGAAGCTTTCTTT. Translated: CASSPGGDTEAFF.

The gene calls are TRBV7-2 and TRBJ1-2; D is unresolved. This CDR3 spans 14 amino acids. Looked up from germline, CDR1 is SGHTA and CDR2 is FQGNSA. Trimming removed 1 base at V and 5 bases at J, with 11 bases between. The CDR3 loop is CASSLEAKPYGYTF. The CDR3 DNA follows: TGTGCCAGCAGCTTAGAAGCAAAACCGTATGGCTACACCTTC.